Each of the 6 T cell receptor beta chains below was sequenced from the same sample in a study of T-cell reconstitution after alpha-beta-depleted transplantation in children. The TCRbeta library was prepared with unique molecular identifiers. MiXCR, run by TCRdb on the PCR reads, gives a single entry per CDR3 protein. Among around 700,000 distinct CDR3 sequences listed, about 12% were seen once. The sample in question was PBMCs, obtained before TCRalphabeta/CD19-depleted stem cell transplant. The receptors originated from a girl aged 2-9 years with congenital amegakaryocytic thrombocytopenia, due to receive a stem cell transplant.

This chain joins TRBV20-1 and TRBJ2-7, with 8 bases identical to TRBD2. Per germline, CDR1 DFQATT and CDR2 SNEGSKA (reference sequence). Trimming removed 1 base from V and 5 bases from J; junction bases left unmatched: 16. This CDR3 is 17 amino acids long. The CDR3 reads CSARVPREAPFLDEQYF. In nucleotides, the CDR3 is TGCAGTGCTAGAGTTCCGCGGGAGGCACCTTTTTTAGACGAGCAGTACTTC.

This chain connects TRBV15 to TRBJ2-2; D uncertain. The V gene lost 2 bases and the J gene lost 1 base, with 11 bases spanning the gap. This CDR3 spans 16 amino acids. In germline, CDR1 is LNHNV, CDR2 YYDKDF (reference sequence). This CDR3 is CATSRRLAENTGELFF. The CDR3 region has the DNA TGTGCCACCAGCAGAAGGTTGGCGGAGAACACCGGGGAGCTGTTTTTT.

The chain has TRBV7-9 and TRBJ2-3; no clear D gene. CDR1 and CDR2 from the germline V gene are SEHNR and FQNEAQ (reference sequence). This CDR3 contains 15 residues. Between the trimmed V and J ends, which lost 5 bases and 6 bases, there was a span of 18 bases. The DNA for the CDR3 is TGTGCCAGCAGCGCCGGGCCCGAAGGCCGGGATACGCAGTATTTT. Encoded protein: CASSAGPEGRDTQYF.

This clonotype showed up many times. This rearrangement joins TRBV6-5 to TRBJ2-7; D gene uncertain. Germline CDR1 MNHEY, CDR2 SVGAGI. The CDR3 contains 12 residues. The V gene lost 6 bases and the J gene lost 0 bases, with 6 bases spanning the gap. The CDR3 sequence: CASRSFSYEQYF. The CDR3 coding sequence is TGTGCCAGCAGGTCTTTCTCCTACGAGCAGTACTTC.

The sample holds many counts of this clonotype. The chain employs TRBV29-1 and TRBJ2-1; 7 bases line up with TRBD2. The CDR3 runs to 14 residues. Germline CDR1 and CDR2: SQVTM and ANQGSEA. With V trimmed by 3 bases and J by 2 bases, 4 bases remained unmatched. The CDR3 nucleotides read TGCAGCGTTGAGGTGGGAGGGCCCTACAATGAGCAGTTCTTC. This encodes CSVEVGGPYNEQFF.

This clonotype was picked up many times. The chain is built from TRBV29-1 and TRBJ1-2, with a tentative D call TRBD1 (6 bases). Trimming left V 3 bases short and J 5 bases short, with 16 bases between. The CDR3 covers 14 residues. Germline CDR1 is SQVTM and CDR2 is ANQGSEA. For the CDR3, the DNA is TGCAGCGTTGATTATCGGACAGCTACATATGGCTACACCTTC. Its translation: CSVDYRTATYGYTF.